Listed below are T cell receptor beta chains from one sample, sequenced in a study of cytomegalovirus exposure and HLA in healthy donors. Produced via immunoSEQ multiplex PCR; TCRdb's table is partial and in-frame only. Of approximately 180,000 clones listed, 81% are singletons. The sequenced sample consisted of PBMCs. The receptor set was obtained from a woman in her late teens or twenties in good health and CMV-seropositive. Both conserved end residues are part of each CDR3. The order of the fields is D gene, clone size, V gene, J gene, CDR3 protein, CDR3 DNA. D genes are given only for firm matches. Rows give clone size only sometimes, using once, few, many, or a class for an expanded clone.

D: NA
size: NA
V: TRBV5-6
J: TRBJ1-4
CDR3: CASSQISGESVEKLFF
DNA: TGTGCCAGCAGCCAAATATCAGGGGAGTCGGTTGAAAAACTGTTTTTT

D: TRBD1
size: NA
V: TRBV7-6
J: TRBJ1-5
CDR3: CASSLTGTGDKPQHF
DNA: TGTGCCAGCAGCTTAACCGGGACAGGGGATAAGCCCCAGCATTTT

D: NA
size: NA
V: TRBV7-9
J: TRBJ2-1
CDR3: CASSPLVGGSYNEQFF
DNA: TGTGCCAGCAGCCCTCTTGTGGGGGGCTCCTACAATGAGCAGTTCTTC

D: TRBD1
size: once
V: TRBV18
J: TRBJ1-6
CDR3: CASSQGALGSYNSPLHF
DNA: TGTGCCAGCTCACAGGGGGCGCTTGGCTCCTATAATTCACCCCTCCACTTT

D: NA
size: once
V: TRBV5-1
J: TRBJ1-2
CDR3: CASTRGGDPNYGYTF
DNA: TGCGCCAGCACCCGTGGAGGGGACCCCAACTATGGCTACACCTTC

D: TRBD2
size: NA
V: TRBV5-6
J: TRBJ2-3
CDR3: CASSLGLAGRTDTQYF
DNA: TGTGCCAGCAGCTTGGGACTAGCGGGTAGGACAGATACGCAGTATTTT

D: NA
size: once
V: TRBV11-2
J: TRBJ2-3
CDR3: CASSLGRTADTQYF
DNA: TGTGCCAGCAGCTTAGGCCGGACAGCGGATACGCAGTATTTT

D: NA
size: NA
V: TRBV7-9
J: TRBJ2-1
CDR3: CASSLKRGNEQFF
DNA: TGTGCCAGCAGCTTAAAACGGGGCAATGAGCAGTTCTTC

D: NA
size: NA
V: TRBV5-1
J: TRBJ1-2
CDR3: CASSWGGTTSGYTF
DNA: TGCGCCAGCAGCTGGGGGGGGACGACGTCTGGCTACACCTTC

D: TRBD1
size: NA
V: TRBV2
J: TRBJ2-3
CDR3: CASSPDRGIITDTQYF
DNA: TGTGCCAGCAGCCCGGACAGGGGTATTATCACAGATACGCAGTATTTT

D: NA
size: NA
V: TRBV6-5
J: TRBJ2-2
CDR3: CASSYTLRGTGELFF
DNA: TGTGCCAGCAGTTATACCCTCCGCGGGACCGGGGAGCTGTTTTTT

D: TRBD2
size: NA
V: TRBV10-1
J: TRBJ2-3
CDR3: CASSETSGGYTDTQYF
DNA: TGCGCCAGCAGTGAGACTAGCGGGGGATATACAGATACGCAGTATTTT

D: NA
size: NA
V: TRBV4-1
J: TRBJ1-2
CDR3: CASSQEGGGMRGNYGYTF
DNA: TGCGCCAGCAGCCAAGAGGGCGGAGGGATGCGAGGTAACTATGGCTACACCTTC

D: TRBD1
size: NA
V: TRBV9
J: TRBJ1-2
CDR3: CASSASPGQGAFYGYTF
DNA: TGTGCCAGCAGCGCTTCACCGGGACAGGGAGCTTTCTATGGCTACACCTTC

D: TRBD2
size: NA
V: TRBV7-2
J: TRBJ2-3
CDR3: CASSLVAGGLPDTQYF
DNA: TGTGCCAGCAGCTTAGTGGCGGGGGGTCTACCAGATACGCAGTATTTT

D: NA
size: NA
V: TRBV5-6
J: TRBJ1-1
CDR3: CASSLKRDTEAFF
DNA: TGTGCCAGCAGCTTGAAACGAGACACTGAAGCTTTCTTT

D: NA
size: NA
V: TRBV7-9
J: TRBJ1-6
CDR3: CASRDSYNSPLHF
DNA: TGTGCCAGCCGAGACAGCTATAATTCACCCCTCCACTTT

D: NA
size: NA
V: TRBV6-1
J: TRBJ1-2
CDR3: CASGQFSNYGYTF
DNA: TGTGCCAGCGGACAGTTCTCTAACTATGGCTACACCTTC

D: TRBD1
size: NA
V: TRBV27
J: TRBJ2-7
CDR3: CASSLRGTEGYEQYF
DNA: TGTGCCAGCAGTCTAAGAGGGACAGAAGGCTACGAGCAGTACTTC

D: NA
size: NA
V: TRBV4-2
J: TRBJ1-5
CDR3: CASSQEAGHQPQHF
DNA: TGTGCCAGCAGCCAAGAGGCTGGCCATCAGCCCCAGCATTTT

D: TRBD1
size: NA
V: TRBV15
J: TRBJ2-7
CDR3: CATSRGVLGQGRNEQYF
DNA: TGTGCCACCAGCAGAGGGGTATTGGGACAGGGCAGGAACGAGCAGTACTTC

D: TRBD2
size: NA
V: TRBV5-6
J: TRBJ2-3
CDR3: CASSLGVGGSGTDTQYF
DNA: TGTGCCAGCAGCTTGGGAGTGGGGGGGTCCGGCACAGATACGCAGTATTTT

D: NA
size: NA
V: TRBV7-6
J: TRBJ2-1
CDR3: CASSRRTGRGNEQFF
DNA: TGTGCCAGCAGCCGCCGGACAGGGAGGGGCAATGAGCAGTTCTTC

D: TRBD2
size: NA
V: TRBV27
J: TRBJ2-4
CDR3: CASSLAGGQNIQYF
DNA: TGTGCCAGCAGTCTCGCGGGGGGCCAAAACATTCAGTACTTC

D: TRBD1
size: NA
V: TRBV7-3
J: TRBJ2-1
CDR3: CASSTSWTGYNEQFF
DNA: TGTGCCAGCAGCACCTCCTGGACAGGCTACAATGAGCAGTTCTTC

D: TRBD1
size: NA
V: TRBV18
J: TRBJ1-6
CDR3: CASSPGQQNNSPLHF
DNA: TGTGCCAGCTCACCGGGACAGCAAAATAATTCACCCCTCCACTTT

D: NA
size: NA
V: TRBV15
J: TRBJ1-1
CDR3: CATSWGLLNTEAFF
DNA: TGTGCCACCAGCTGGGGACTCCTGAACACTGAAGCTTTCTTT

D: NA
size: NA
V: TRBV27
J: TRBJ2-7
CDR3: CASSLVVAAPEQYF
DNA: TGTGCCAGCAGTTTAGTGGTAGCGGCTCCCGAGCAGTACTTC

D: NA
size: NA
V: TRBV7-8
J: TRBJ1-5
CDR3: CASTKSGRAQPQHF
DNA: TGTGCCAGCACCAAGTCGGGGAGGGCTCAGCCCCAGCATTTT

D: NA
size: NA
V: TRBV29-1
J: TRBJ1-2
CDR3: CSVEGRGANYGYTF
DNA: TGCAGCGTTGAAGGCAGGGGAGCTAACTATGGCTACACCTTC

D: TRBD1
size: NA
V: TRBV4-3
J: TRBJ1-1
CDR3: CASSQDLDRGAFF
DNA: TGCGCCAGCAGCCAAGACCTGGACAGGGGAGCTTTCTTT

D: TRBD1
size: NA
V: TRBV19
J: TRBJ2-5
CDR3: CASGRDRGHQETQYF
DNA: TGTGCCAGTGGCCGGGACAGGGGCCACCAAGAGACCCAGTACTTC

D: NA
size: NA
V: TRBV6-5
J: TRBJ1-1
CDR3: CASRPGALQNTEAFF
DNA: TGTGCCAGCAGACCAGGGGCCCTGCAGAACACTGAAGCTTTCTTT

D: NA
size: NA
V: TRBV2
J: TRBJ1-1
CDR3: CASSDSPRGANTEAFF
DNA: TGTGCCAGCAGTGATAGTCCCAGGGGAGCGAACACTGAAGCTTTCTTT

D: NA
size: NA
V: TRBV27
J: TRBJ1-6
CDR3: CASSLLGRRALHF
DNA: TGTGCCAGCAGTTTATTAGGGAGACGGGCCCTCCACTTT

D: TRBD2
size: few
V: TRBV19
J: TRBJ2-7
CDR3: CASSWTSGSYEQYF
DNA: TGTGCCAGTAGTTGGACTAGCGGTTCCTACGAGCAGTACTTC

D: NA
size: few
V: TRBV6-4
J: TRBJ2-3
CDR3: CASSEQGNTDTQYF
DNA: TGTGCCAGCAGTGAACAGGGAAACACAGATACGCAGTATTTT

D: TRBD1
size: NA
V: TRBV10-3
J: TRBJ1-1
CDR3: CAISDDRGWVNTEAFF
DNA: TGTGCCATCAGTGATGACAGGGGATGGGTGAACACTGAAGCTTTCTTT

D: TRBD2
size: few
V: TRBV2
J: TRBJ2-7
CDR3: CASRPGLAVYEQYF
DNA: TGTGCCAGCAGGCCGGGACTAGCGGTCTACGAGCAGTACTTC

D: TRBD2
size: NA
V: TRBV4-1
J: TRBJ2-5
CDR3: CASSQTSGGGRETQYF
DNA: TGCGCCAGCAGCCAAACTAGCGGGGGGGGGCGGGAGACCCAGTACTTC

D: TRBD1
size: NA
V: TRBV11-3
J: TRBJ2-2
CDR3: CASSVTGVGTGELFF
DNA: TGTGCCAGCAGCGTAACAGGGGTGGGCACCGGGGAGCTGTTTTTT

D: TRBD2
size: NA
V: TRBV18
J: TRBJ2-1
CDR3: CASSPIPSGGYNEQFF
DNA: TGTGCCAGCTCACCAATCCCTAGCGGGGGGTACAATGAGCAGTTCTTC

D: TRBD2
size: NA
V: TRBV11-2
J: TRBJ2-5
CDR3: CASSLASGGQETQYF
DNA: TGTGCCAGCAGCTTAGCTTCGGGGGGCCAAGAGACCCAGTACTTC

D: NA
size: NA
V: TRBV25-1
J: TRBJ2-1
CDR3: CASATGWSYNEQFF
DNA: TGTGCCAGCGCAACAGGGTGGTCCTACAATGAGCAGTTCTTC

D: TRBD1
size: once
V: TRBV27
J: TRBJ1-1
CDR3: CASSTYTGGTEAFF
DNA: TGTGCCAGCAGTACCTATACAGGGGGCACTGAAGCTTTCTTT

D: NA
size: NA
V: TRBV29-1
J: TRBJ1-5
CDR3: CSVVLGEDNQPQHF
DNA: TGCAGCGTTGTCCTGGGGGAGGACAATCAGCCCCAGCATTTT

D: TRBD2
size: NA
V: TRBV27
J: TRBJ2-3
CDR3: CASSSSGGATDTQYF
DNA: TGTGCCAGCAGTTCATCCGGGGGGGCCACAGATACGCAGTATTTT

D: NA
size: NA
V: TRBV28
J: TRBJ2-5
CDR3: CASSVTSLDYQETQYF
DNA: TGTGCCAGCAGTGTGACTAGTCTCGACTACCAAGAGACCCAGTACTTC

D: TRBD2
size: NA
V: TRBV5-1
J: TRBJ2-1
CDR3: CASSLAGEGRVAQFF
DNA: TGCGCCAGCAGCTTGGCTGGGGAGGGAAGGGTCGCGCAGTTCTTC

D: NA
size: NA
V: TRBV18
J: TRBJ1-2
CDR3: CASSPNTGPGSNYGYTF
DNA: TGTGCCAGCTCACCAAACACAGGGCCAGGTTCTAACTATGGCTACACCTTC

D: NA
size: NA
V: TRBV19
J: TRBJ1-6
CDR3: CASSIGVLRKYNSPLHF
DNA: TGTGCCAGTAGTATAGGGGTTCTGCGGAAGTATAATTCACCCCTCCACTTT

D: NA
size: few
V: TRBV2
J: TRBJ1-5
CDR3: CASSPGGGYQPQHF
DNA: TGTGCCAGCAGTCCGGGGGGTGGATATCAGCCCCAGCATTTT

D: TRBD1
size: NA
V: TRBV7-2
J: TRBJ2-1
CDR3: CASSLQDRGPTPSYNEQFF
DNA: TGTGCCAGCAGCTTACAGGACAGGGGGCCCACTCCCTCCTACAATGAGCAGTTCTTC

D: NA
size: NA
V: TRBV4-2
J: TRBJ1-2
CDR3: CASSQDLAGFGYTF
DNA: TGTGCCAGCAGCCAAGATCTGGCAGGGTTTGGCTACACCTTC

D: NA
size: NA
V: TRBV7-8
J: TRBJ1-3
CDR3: CASSWGGSGNTIYF
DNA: TGTGCCAGCAGCTGGGGGGGCTCTGGAAACACCATATATTTT

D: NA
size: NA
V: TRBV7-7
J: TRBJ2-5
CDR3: CASSLEQGVLGETQYF
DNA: TGTGCTAGCAGCTTAGAGCAGGGTGTTTTAGGAGAGACCCAGTACTTC

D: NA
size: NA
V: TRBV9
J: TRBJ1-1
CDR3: CASSVEQGTEAFF
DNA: TGTGCCAGCAGCGTGGAACAGGGCACTGAAGCTTTCTTT

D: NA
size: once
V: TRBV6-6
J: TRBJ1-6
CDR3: CASRAGAESPLHF
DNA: TGTGCCAGCAGAGCGGGGGCTGAATCACCCCTCCACTTT

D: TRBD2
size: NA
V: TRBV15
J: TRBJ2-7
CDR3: CATSRGPGLAPTEQYF
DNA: TGTGCCACCAGCAGAGGTCCGGGACTAGCCCCTACCGAGCAGTACTTC